This entry lists 5 T cell receptor beta chains sequenced from one sample in a study of cytomegalovirus exposure and HLA in healthy donors (dated by TCRdb to about 2017). Library method: the immunoSEQ multiplex PCR assay. A mixture of 60 forward primers for TCR Vbeta segments and 13 reverse primers for TCR Jbeta segments was used in the multiplex PCR. TCRdb limited this immuneACCESS table to in-frame rearrangements with V and J called. A share of clones is missing; checked studies link under half to unresolved V genes, and the rest is unexplained. Across this sample there are roughly 140,000 clones, with roughly 79% seen only once. 0.55% to 0.8% of the sample is held by the ten biggest clonotypes. The sequenced sample was PBMCs. These TCRs come from a male donor in good health and CMV-seronegative.

CDR3 residues: CASSQDPRMNTEAFF. The CDR3 DNA sequence: TGTGCCAGCAGCCAAGATCCCCGTATGAACACTGAAGCTTTCTTT. The V gene is TRBV4-2, the J gene TRBJ1-1; D ambiguous. This CDR3 comprises 15 residues. V was shortened by 0 bases and J by 0 bases, with 8 bases between the two germline ends. Germline-derived CDR1 and CDR2 are LGHNA and YNFKEQ.

V and J are TRBV10-3 and TRBJ2-1, with D possibly TRBD1 on 6 matching bases. This CDR3 is built from 16 residues. Germline values: CDR1 ENHRY, CDR2 SYGVKD. V was pared by 6 bases and J by 0 bases, with 15 bases between. CDR3 DNA: TGTGCCATCAGCGGAACAGGGACGAGCTCCTACAATGAGCAGTTCTTC. This translates into CAISGTGTSSYNEQFF.

This clone is a singleton in its sample. The chain recombines TRBV6-6 with TRBJ1-2, with D perhaps matching TRBD1 (5 bases). The CDR3 totals 13 residues. Germline values: CDR1 MNHNY, CDR2 SVGAGI (reference sequence). The ends were cut back, 7 bases at V and 8 bases at J, with 17 bases in the middle. This CDR3 reads CASKGGGIDGYTF. The CDR3 DNA sequence: TGTGCCAGCAAAGGTGGGGGGATTGACGGCTACACCTTC.

The V call is TRBV7-8, the J call TRBJ1-1; no clear D gene. The CDR3 has 14 residues. Germline V gene data show CDR1 as SGHVS and CDR2 as FQNEAQ. Between the trimmed V and J ends, which lost 3 bases and 0 bases, there was a span of 8 bases. CDR3 nucleotides: TGTGCCAGCAGCTTGCGAAGTATGAACACTGAAGCTTTCTTT. Protein: CASSLRSMNTEAFF.

The chain joins TRBV10-3 to TRBJ2-1, with D tentatively TRBD1 (5 bases). The CDR3 spans 15 residues. The V end was cut by 0 bases, the J end by 4 bases, with 10 bases between. Per germline, CDR1 ENHRY and CDR2 SYGVKD. CDR3 in amino acids: CAISESMGLYNEQFF. CDR3 coding DNA: TGTGCCATCAGTGAGTCCATGGGGCTGTACAATGAGCAGTTCTTC.